The 17 T cell receptor beta chains below were found in one sample sequenced in a study of blood T cell repertoires in COVID-19. Repertoires were generated with immunoSEQ multiplex PCR, while TCRdb's copy carries only in-frame clones and drops some. The data contain approximately 180,000 clones, roughly four fifths of them seen just once; the ten biggest clones take up 10% to 15%. Sequenced: peripheral blood. Source of these receptors: a woman of 80 years or more with COVID-19, enrolled during active disease.

The chain links TRBV7-2 to TRBJ1-1, with D uncertain. Between the trimmed V and J ends, which lost 3 bases and 0 bases, there was a span of 14 bases. The V gene's germline CDR1 is SGHTA and CDR2 FQGNSA. The CDR3 length is 16 residues. The DNA for the CDR3 is TGTGCCAGCAGCTTGCTGAGGTATGAGATGAACACTGAAGCTTTCTTT. Its protein is CASSLLRYEMNTEAFF.

The gene calls are TRBV27 and TRBJ2-7; tentatively, D is TRBD1 (6 bases). Germline V gene data show CDR1 as MNHEY and CDR2 as SMNVEV (reference sequence). The CDR3 has 15 amino acids. Trimming cost V 5 bases and J 5 bases, with 19 bases left between them. CDR3 coding DNA: TGTGCCAGCAGTGCCGCCGGGACACCGAGGGACGAGCAGTACTTC. This encodes CASSAAGTPRDEQYF.

V gene TRBV11-2 combines with J gene TRBJ1-2; the match to TRBD1 covers 7 bases. CDR3 length: 12 residues. Germline CDR1 reads SGHAT; CDR2 reads FQNNGV. J was trimmed by 7 bases and V by 3 bases; bases with no gene match: 2. CDR3 residues: CASSLSGGGYTF. DNA of the CDR3: TGTGCCAGCAGCTTGTCAGGGGGTGGCTACACCTTC.

V gene TRBV7-2 combines with J gene TRBJ1-5; no definite D call. Germline V gives CDR1 SGHTA, CDR2 FQGNSA. The V end lost 3 bases, the J end lost 7 bases, and 10 bases lay between the germline ends. The CDR3 length is 13 residues. For the CDR3, the DNA is TGTGCCAGCAGCTTCGAGGGAGAGCAGCCCCAGCATTTT. Translated: CASSFEGEQPQHF.

This chain joins TRBV3-1 (or the pseudogene TRBV3-2) and TRBJ1-2, with D perhaps TRBD1 (6 bases). Germline V gene data show CDR1 as LGHDT and CDR2 as YNNKEL (reference sequence). V gave up 4 bases and J gave up 5 bases, with 8 bases separating them. The CDR3 loop spans 12 amino acids. Here the CDR3 DNA reads TGTGCCAGCAGCCGGGACATGTATGGCTACACCTTC. It is translated as CASSRDMYGYTF.

This clone was observed a few times. The chain combines TRBV5-1 with TRBJ1-5, with D possibly being TRBD1 (5 bases). Per germline, CDR1 SGHRS and CDR2 YFSETQ. The CDR3 totals 13 residues. Trimming left V 0 bases short and J 4 bases short, with 5 bases between. CDR3 in amino acids: CASSLGQNQPQHF. As DNA, the CDR3 is TGCGCCAGCAGCTTGGGACAGAATCAGCCCCAGCATTTT.

In this sample, this clone turned up a few times. V gene TRBV27 combines with J gene TRBJ1-3; possible D gene TRBD1, 5 bases. This CDR3 comprises 15 residues. CDR1 is MNHEY, CDR2 SMNVEV, per germline (reference sequence). V dropped 6 bases and J dropped 4 bases, with 16 bases sitting between them. CDR3 in amino acids: CASRGLGQGGNTIYF. Written as DNA, the CDR3 is TGTGCCAGCAGGGGGTTGGGGCAAGGAGGAAACACCATATATTTT.

This chain connects TRBV6-2 or TRBV6-3 to TRBJ2-1; 8 positions match TRBD2. The germline CDR1 and CDR2 sequences are MNHEY and SVGEGT. V lost 3 bases, J lost 0 bases, and 4 bases stayed unmatched. The CDR3 extends over 16 amino acids. CDR3 sequence: CASSYGGRISYNEQFF. CDR3 nucleotides: TGTGCCAGCAGTTATGGCGGGAGGATCTCCTACAATGAGCAGTTCTTC.

This chain links TRBV12-5 with TRBJ1-2; D gene uncertain. The V end was cut by 5 bases, the J end by 6 bases, with 19 bases between. Germline V gene sequence: CDR1 LGHNT, CDR2 FRNRAP. The length of the CDR3 is 15 residues. CDR3 bases: TGTGCTAGTGGTGGACCAGAAAAGGAGGAGGATGGCTACACCTTC. Amino acid sequence: CASGGPEKEEDGYTF.

The rearrangement uses TRBV27 and TRBJ1-1, with a tentative D call TRBD1 (5 bases). CDR1 MNHEY and CDR2 SMNVEV come from the germline V gene (reference sequence). CDR3 length: 11 residues. V was trimmed by 4 bases and J by 10 bases, leaving 10 bases between them. CDR3 sequence (DNA): TGTGCCAGCAGTTCCCGGGGGGGAGCTTTCTTT. Protein product: CASSSRGGAFF.

V and J are TRBV28 and TRBJ2-7, with a possible D match to TRBD1 (6 bases). Germline V gene lookup returns CDR1 MDHEN and CDR2 SYDVKM. Trimming took 6 bases from V and 3 from J, leaving 18 bases between them. The CDR3 consists of 15 residues. Here the CDR3 reads CASSLGGSPGYEQYF. The CDR3 DNA sequence: TGTGCCAGCAGCCTAGGGGGATCCCCCGGCTACGAGCAGTACTTC.

This clone was detected only a few times. V gene TRBV4-1 combines with J gene TRBJ1-2; D is unresolved. V was cut by 3 bases and J by 4 bases, with 12 bases left in between. The CDR3 is 14 residues long. The germline gives CDR1 MGHRA, CDR2 YSYEKL. The CDR3 sequence: CASSQGRNSYGYTF. DNA for the CDR3: TGCGCCAGCAGCCAGGGCAGGAATTCCTATGGCTACACCTTC.

This clone turned up a few times. V gene TRBV19 combines with J gene TRBJ2-1; D uncertain. CDR1 is LNHDA and CDR2 is SQIVND in the germline V gene (reference sequence). This CDR3 is 15 amino acids long. Trimming shortened V by 5 bases and J by 0 bases, and 11 bases separated the two germline ends. The chain's CDR3 is CASSETARSYNEQFF. The CDR3 DNA follows: TGTGCCAGTAGTGAAACAGCCCGCTCCTACAATGAGCAGTTCTTC.

The chain joins TRBV28 to TRBJ1-2; D gene ambiguous. Deletions cut 6 bases from V and 3 bases from J, with 11 bases between. This CDR3 comprises 13 residues. CDR1 is MDHEN and CDR2 is SYDVKM in the germline V gene. The CDR3 DNA reads TGTGCCAGCAGCCCGACTGACTACTATGGCTACACCTTC. Translating it yields CASSPTDYYGYTF.

CDR3: CASSRLGGTQYF. In DNA form, the CDR3 reads TGTGCCAGCAGTCGGTTGGGAGGTACGCAGTATTTT. The chain employs TRBV25-1 and TRBJ2-3, with a possible D match to TRBD2 (6 bases). The ends were cut back, 5 bases at V and 8 bases at J, with 11 bases in the middle. Germline values: CDR1 MGHDK, CDR2 SYGVNS. This CDR3 contains 12 residues.

The chain employs TRBV11-3 and TRBJ1-4; 7 bases map to TRBD1. The CDR3 sequence is 16 residues long. With V trimmed by 5 bases and J by 0 bases, 6 bases remained unmatched. Germline CDR1 SGHNT, CDR2 YENEEA. The CDR3 region is CASSGDRVATNEKLFF. The CDR3 DNA reads TGTGCCAGCAGCGGCGACAGGGTTGCAACTAATGAAAAACTGTTTTTT.

The chain uses TRBV6-5 and TRBJ2-7; tentatively, D is TRBD1 (6 bases). The length of the CDR3 is 14 residues. Germline-derived CDR1 and CDR2 are MNHEY and SVGAGI. V lost 7 bases, J lost 6 bases, and 19 bases lay in between. CDR3 in amino acids: CASTHPRTGSEQYF. The CDR3 nucleotides read TGTGCCAGCACCCACCCCCGAACAGGGTCCGAGCAGTACTTC.